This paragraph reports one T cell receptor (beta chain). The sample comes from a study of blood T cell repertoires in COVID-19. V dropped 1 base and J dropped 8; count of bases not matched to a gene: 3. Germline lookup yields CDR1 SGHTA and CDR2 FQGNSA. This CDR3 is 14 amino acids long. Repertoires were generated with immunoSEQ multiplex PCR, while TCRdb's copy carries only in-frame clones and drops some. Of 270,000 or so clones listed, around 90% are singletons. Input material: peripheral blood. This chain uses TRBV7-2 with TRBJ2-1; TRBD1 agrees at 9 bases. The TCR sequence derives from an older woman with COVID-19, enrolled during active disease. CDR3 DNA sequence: TGTGCCAGCAGCTTAGGGACAGGGGTATATGAGCAGTTCTTC. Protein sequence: CASSLGTGVYEQFF.